One and the same sample provided the 26 T cell receptor beta chains below, sequenced in a study of blood T cell repertoires in COVID-19. Method: immunoSEQ multiplex PCR; TCRdb's copy keeps in-frame clones and lacks some. The table shows about 77,000 clones, with around 69% occurring only once. Sequenced: peripheral blood. These receptors came from a man between 65 and 80 years old with active or convalescent COVID-19.

J is TRBJ2-2 and V is TRBV6-1; TRBD1 matches at 9 bases. The junction had 11 bases not matched to a gene; V was cut back by 3 bases and J by 12 bases. Germline-derived CDR1 and CDR2 are MNHNS and SASEGT. This CDR3 spans 15 amino acids. The CDR3 reads CASSDTTGGGRKLFF. The CDR3 DNA is TGTGCCAGCAGTGATACGACAGGGGGTGGGAGGAAGCTGTTTTTT.

In its sample, this clone was seen once. The V gene is TRBV6-5, the J gene TRBJ1-6, with 7 bases that match TRBD1. The ends lost 2 bases at V and 10 bases at J; junction bases unmatched: 5. The CDR3 covers 14 residues. CDR1 is MNHEY, CDR2 SVGAGI, per germline. CDR3 loop: CASSYRGRESPLHF. In DNA, the CDR3 is TGTGCCAGCAGTTACAGGGGGCGCGAGTCACCCCTCCACTTT.

The chain recombines TRBV10-2 with TRBJ1-2; a possible D gene is TRBD1 (6 bases). The CDR3 is made up of 15 amino acids. The germline V and J ends were trimmed by 0 bases and 7 bases, with 15 bases remaining between them. Germline V gene sequence: CDR1 WSHSY, CDR2 SAAADI. CDR3 region: CASSESGGGFGGYTF. The CDR3, as DNA: TGCGCCAGCAGTGAGTCTGGGGGCGGATTTGGTGGCTACACCTTC.

The rearrangement uses TRBV6-2 or TRBV6-3 and TRBJ1-2; perhaps TRBD1 as D (6 bases). The CDR3 runs 15 residues. Trimming shortened V by 0 bases and J by 4 bases, and 12 bases separated the two germline ends. The germline CDR1 and CDR2 sequences are MNHEY and SVGEGT. CDR3 in amino acids: CASSYSKTGTYGYTF. CDR3 DNA sequence: TGTGCCAGCAGTTACTCGAAGACAGGTACCTATGGCTACACCTTC.

The chain employs TRBV5-1 and TRBJ1-3; D is perhaps TRBD1 (5 bases). The CDR3 spans 16 residues. Trimming removed 0 bases at V and 2 bases at J, with 12 bases between. The germline CDR1 and CDR2 sequences are SGHRS and YFSETQ. The CDR3 region is CASSLGPTVAGNTIYF. In nucleotides, the CDR3 is TGCGCCAGCAGCTTGGGACCGACAGTTGCTGGAAACACCATATATTTT. Supplemented by reference TRBV5-1 and TRBJ1-3, the full variable domain reads KAGVTQTPRYLIKTRGQQVTLSCSPISGHRSVSWYQQTPGQGLQFLFEYFSETQRNKGNFPGRFSGRQFSNSRSEMNVSTLELGDSALYLCASSLGPTVAGNTIYFGEGSWLTVV.

As DNA, the CDR3 is TGTGCCAGCAGCGTAACAGAGAACTATGGCTACACCTTC. Encoded protein: CASSVTENYGYTF. The rearrangement joins TRBV27 to TRBJ1-2; D not certain. Germline-derived CDR1 and CDR2 are MNHEY and SMNVEV (reference sequence). Trimming pared 6 bases from V and 2 bases from J, leaving 10 bases between. The CDR3 runs 13 residues.

This clone was seen once. The V call is TRBV30, the J call TRBJ2-7, with TRBD2 identical over 7 bases. The J segment lost 6 bases and the V segment lost 4 bases, leaving 12 bases of the junction unmatched. The germline V gene has CDR1 GTSNPN and CDR2 SVGIG (reference sequence). This CDR3 region has 14 residues. As DNA, the CDR3 is TGTGCCTGGAACAACTATGGGGGGGGAGGCGAGCAGTACTTC. It encodes CAWNNYGGGGEQYF.

The chain has TRBV12-5 and TRBJ1-6; no reliable D call. Trimming pared 1 base from V and 7 bases from J, leaving 11 bases between. CDR1 and CDR2 from the germline V gene are LGHNT and FRNRAP. The CDR3 runs to 15 residues. The chain's CDR3 is CASGLGRGWNSPLHF. The CDR3 nucleotides are TGTGCTAGTGGTTTGGGTCGGGGTTGGAATTCACCCCTCCACTTT.

In its sample, this clone was seen once. This rearrangement joins TRBV7-9 to TRBJ1-2; a weak D match, TRBD1 (6 bases). Germline-derived CDR1 and CDR2 are SEHNR and FQNEAQ (reference sequence). V lost 4 bases and J lost 8, with 14 bases in between. The length of the CDR3 is 13 residues. The CDR3 spells CASSSSGAGGYTF. CDR3 in DNA: TGTGCCAGCAGCTCCTCAGGGGCAGGAGGCTACACCTTC.

This clone was observed a single time. The chain combines TRBV29-1 with TRBJ2-3; perhaps TRBD2 as D (6 bases). Germline V CDR1 and CDR2: SQVTM, ANQGSEA. Between the trimmed V and J ends, which lost 3 bases and 1 base, there was a span of 11 bases. There are 14 residues in the CDR3. The CDR3 protein is CSVEISGGTDTQYF. In nucleotides, the CDR3 is TGCAGCGTTGAGATTAGCGGAGGCACAGATACGCAGTATTTT.

The rearrangement links TRBV1 to TRBJ2-7; no DNA check was done on the table's D call, TRBD2. TRBV1 is reported as a pseudogene. The CDR3 contains 13 residues. The CDR3 sequence: CTSGRGPPYEQYF. CDR3 DNA sequence: TGCACCAGCGGGCGGGGACCTCCCTACGAGCAGTACTTC.

This chain connects TRBV7-3 to TRBJ2-7, with D possibly being TRBD2 (5 bases). V was trimmed by 7 bases and J by 6 bases, leaving 16 bases between them. Germline V CDR1 and CDR2: SGHTA, FQGTGA. The CDR3 is 13 residues long. The CDR3 DNA follows: TGTGCCAGCACCGGGGATAGGGCCGGCGAGCAGTACTTC. Its protein is CASTGDRAGEQYF. The entire variable domain, with the rest obtained from reference TRBV7-3 and TRBJ2-7, is as follows: GAGVSQTPSNKVTEKGKYVELRCDPISGHTALYWYRQSLGQGPEFLIYFQGTGAADDSGLPNDRFFAVRPEGSVSTLKIQRTERGDSAVYLCASTGDRAGEQYFGPGTRLTVT.

V and J are TRBV30 and TRBJ2-7; TRBD1 matches at 10 bases. The length of the CDR3 is 12 residues. V was pared by 5 bases and J by 6 bases, with 4 bases of the junction left unmatched. CDR1 is GTSNPN, CDR2 SVGIG, per germline (reference sequence). Here the CDR3 DNA reads TGTGCCTGGGGACAGGGGGTGGGCGAGCAGTACTTC. Translating gives CAWGQGVGEQYF.

The V call is TRBV6-5, the J call TRBJ1-4; 7 bases map to TRBD1. With 1 base clipped from V and 8 bases from J, the junction kept 10 bases outside the gene matches. This CDR3 is built from 16 residues. Germline CDR1 and CDR2: MNHEY and SVGAGI. The CDR3, as DNA: TGTGCCAGCAGTTACTTCTCCGGGACAGTTCCCGAAAAACTGTTTTTT. Its protein product is CASSYFSGTVPEKLFF.

This clone has a single count. V and J are TRBV11-3 and TRBJ2-1, with 8 bases that match TRBD1. CDR1 is SGHNT and CDR2 is YENEEA in the germline V gene. Unmatched junction bases numbered 5, after V lost 4 bases and J lost 9 bases. The CDR3 totals 13 residues. The DNA of the CDR3 is TGTGCCAGCAGCTCGACAGGGGTAGGTGAGCAGTTCTTC. Its translation: CASSSTGVGEQFF.

The rearrangement uses TRBV5-6 and TRBJ2-2; D not resolved. The germline CDR1 and CDR2 sequences are SGHDT and YYEEEE. The CDR3 consists of 14 residues. The V and J ends lost 0 bases and 3 bases respectively, with 6 bases between them. In nucleotides, the CDR3 is TGTGCCAGCAGCTTGGGGCTCCACACCGGGGAGCTGTTTTTT. Translated, it gives CASSLGLHTGELFF.

The rearrangement joins TRBV11-2 to TRBJ2-7; D is possibly TRBD1 (5 bases). The CDR3 spans 15 residues. Trimming took 5 bases from V and 2 from J, leaving 16 bases between them. In germline, CDR1 is SGHAT, CDR2 FQNNGV. As DNA, the CDR3 is TGTGCCAGCAGCAAGTTGGGGCAGTACACCTACGAGCAGTACTTC. The encoded protein is CASSKLGQYTYEQYF. The full variable domain, rest sourced from reference TRBV11-2 and TRBJ2-7, is EAGVAQSPRYKIIEKRQSVAFWCNPISGHATLYWYQQILGQGPKLLIQFQNNGVVDDSQLPKDRFSAERLKGVDSTLKIQPAKLEDSAVYLCASSKLGQYTYEQYFGPGTRLTVT.

The chain combines TRBV2 with TRBJ2-1, with 12 bases matching TRBD2. CDR1 is SNHLY and CDR2 is FYNNEI in the germline V gene. Unmatched junction bases numbered 1, after V lost 6 bases and J lost 4 bases. The CDR3 is 14 amino acids. CDR3 sequence reads: CASRGTSGYNEQFF. The CDR3, as DNA: TGTGCCAGCAGGGGGACTAGCGGGTACAATGAGCAGTTCTTC.

The CDR3 sequence: CASHRNLNEKLFF. CDR3 coding DNA: TGTGCCAGCCACAGAAACCTTAATGAAAAACTGTTTTTT. The chain combines TRBV6-5 with TRBJ1-4; the D is unclear. The germline gives CDR1 MNHEY, CDR2 SVGAGI. The V gene lost 8 bases and the J gene lost 4 bases, with 11 bases spanning the gap. The CDR3 is made up of 13 amino acids.

The table lists this clone with a count of one. The chain carries TRBV5-4 and TRBJ2-7, with D uncertain. Germline V CDR1 and CDR2: SGHNT, YYREEE (reference sequence). The CDR3 has 13 residues. The V gene lost 0 bases and the J gene lost 2 bases, with 6 bases spanning the gap. The CDR3 region has the DNA TGTGCCAGCAGCTTGGGCGGAACCTACGAGCAGTACTTC. It yields the protein CASSLGGTYEQYF.

The genes are TRBV28 and TRBJ2-5, with TRBD1 matching over 7 bases. This CDR3 is built from 15 residues. Germline CDR1 MDHEN, CDR2 SYDVKM. J was trimmed by 4 bases and V by 6 bases; bases with no gene match: 11. CDR3 loop: CASSPSDRVGETQYF. The CDR3 DNA sequence: TGTGCCAGCAGCCCCTCCGACAGGGTGGGAGAGACCCAGTACTTC. The full variable domain, in which reference TRBV28 and TRBJ2-5 provide the parts outside the CDR3, is DVKVTQSSRYLVKRTGEKVFLECVQDMDHENMFWYRQDPGLGLRLIYFSYDVKMKEKGDIPEGYSVSREKKERFSLILESASTNQTSMYLCASSPSDRVGETQYFGPGTRLLVL.

This chain joins TRBV5-1 and TRBJ2-7; 15 bases are a match to TRBD2. The CDR3 sequence is 17 residues long. Germline V CDR1 and CDR2: SGHRS, YFSETQ. V lost 3 bases, J lost 5 bases, and 9 bases stayed unmatched. The CDR3 nucleotides are TGCGCCAGCAGCTCCGGACTAGCGGGGGGGTATAGGGACGAGCAGTACTTC. It is translated as CASSSGLAGGYRDEQYF.

The chain combines TRBV3-1 (or the pseudogene TRBV3-2) with TRBJ1-2; TRBD1 matches 8 bases. CDR1 and CDR2 from the germline V gene are LGHDT and YNNKEL (reference sequence). The CDR3 has 15 amino acids. Losses at the gene ends were 5 bases for V and 5 bases for J; bases not matched to a gene: 10. CDR3 sequence reads: CASSTRQGPSYGYTF. The CDR3, as DNA: TGTGCCAGCAGCACCCGACAGGGGCCTAGTTATGGCTACACCTTC.

This chain joins TRBV5-1 and TRBJ2-5, with TRBD2 matching over 13 bases. Germline V gene lookup returns CDR1 SGHRS and CDR2 YFSETQ. This CDR3 comprises 14 residues. V was pared by 7 bases and J by 5 bases, with 5 bases of the junction left unmatched. CDR3 nucleotide sequence: TGCGCCAGCCGACTAGCGGGGGGCAGTGAGACCCAGTACTTC. Translated: CASRLAGGSETQYF.

V and J are TRBV4-1 and TRBJ2-7; 7 bases match TRBD1. Losses at the gene ends were 0 bases for V and 12 bases for J; bases not matched to a gene: 14. This CDR3 comprises 15 residues. The germline V gene has CDR1 MGHRA and CDR2 YSYEKL. The CDR3 bases are TGCGCCAGCAGCCAAGAGCTTAGACAGGGTAGTATTCCGTACTTC. This sequence encodes CASSQELRQGSIPYF.

The CDR3 loop reads CASSLPVSGGSSPLHF. The CDR3 DNA is TGTGCCAGCAGTTTACCCGTTTCAGGGGGGAGTTCACCCCTCCACTTT. The chain joins TRBV28 to TRBJ1-6; 7 bases line up with TRBD1. This CDR3 is built from 16 residues. The junction had 10 bases not matched to a gene; V was cut back by 2 bases and J by 9 bases. Looked up from germline, CDR1 is MDHEN and CDR2 is SYDVKM.